This T cell receptor (beta chain) appears in the sequencing data of a study of T cell responses to AZD1222 COVID-19 vaccine. Broader study findings: Females made up more of the donors, who were largely white British, and clonal diversity may have come out too low.

Assay used: immunoSEQ multiplex PCR; TCRdb lists only in-frame clones, some missing. This sample has 150,000 to 180,000 clones, with about nine tenths found just once. V gave up 3 bases and J gave up 6 bases, with 8 bases separating them. The CDR3 runs to 12 residues. Germline-derived CDR1 and CDR2 are MDHEN and SYDVKM. This clone was seen only a few times. Its antigen is still unknown. The genes are TRBV28 and TRBJ1-1, with no clear D. The sequencing here drew on peripheral blood, taken on day 0 of AZD1222 vaccination. This receptor was identified in an adult in good health. The CDR3 loop reads CASSLLTAEAFF. CDR3 nucleotides: TGTGCCAGCAGTTTGTTAACCGCTGAAGCTTTCTTT. The whole variable domain, remainder taken from reference TRBV28 and TRBJ1-1, is DVKVTQSSRYLVKRTGEKVFLECVQDMDHENMFWYRQDPGLGLRLIYFSYDVKMKEKGDIPEGYSVSREKKERFSLILESASTNQTSMYLCASSLLTAEAFFGQGTRLTVV.